These T cell receptor beta chains were read from a single sample in a study of blood T cell repertoires in COVID-19. Clones were read by immunoSEQ multiplex PCR, and TCRdb kept only the in-frame ones, dropping some. Altogether over 150,000 clones are present, approximately 80% being singletons, with the ten largest covering approximately 10%. The sequencing input was PBMCs or T cells enriched from blood (not recorded which). The receptor set was obtained from a man in his forties or fifties who had recovered from COVID-19. The CDR3 runs from the conserved cysteine through the conserved F or W. Fields, in order: V gene, J gene, D gene, clone size, CDR3 DNA, CDR3 protein. A D gene is named only where the DNA matches it firmly. Rows may omit the clone size; those that give it use once, few, many or a size class.

>TRBV18|TRBJ2-3|TRBD2|-
TGTGCCAGCTCACCACGCGGGACTAGCGGGGGTGATACGCAGTATTTT
CASSPRGTSGGDTQYF
>TRBV4-3|TRBJ2-1|TRBD2|-
TGCGCCAGCAGCCAAGAACCTAGCGGGAGAGGCAATGAGCAGTTCTTC
CASSQEPSGRGNEQFF
>TRBV4-3|TRBJ2-7|-|-
TGCGCCAGCAGTCCCTCGACAGCATCCTACGAGCAGTACTTC
CASSPSTASYEQYF
>TRBV7-2|TRBJ2-1|TRBD2|-
TGTGCCAGCAGCAAGGGACTACTATACAATGAGCAGTTCTTC
CASSKGLLYNEQFF
>TRBV7-9|TRBJ1-1|-|once
TGTGCCAGCAGCTCAAGGGGCCGGTCTAAGTCGGACACTGAAGCTTTCTTT
CASSSRGRSKSDTEAFF
>TRBV15|TRBJ1-2|TRBD1|few
TGTGCCACCAGCCCTAACAGGGGTAACTATGGCTACACCTTC
CATSPNRGNYGYTF
>TRBV13|TRBJ1-1|-|-
TGTGCCAGCAGCTCCCCGGTGGTCAACACTGAAGCTTTCTTT
CASSSPVVNTEAFF
>TRBV9|TRBJ2-5|-|-
TGTGCCACCGTAGTAGAGACCCAGTACTTC
CATVVETQYF
>TRBV27|TRBJ1-5|TRBD1|-
TGTGCCAGCAGTTCCTCGACAGGGGGGTATCAGCCCCAGCATTTT
CASSSSTGGYQPQHF
>TRBV19|TRBJ2-2|-|-
TGTGCCAGTAGTATGACCAGCGCCAACACCGGGGAGCTGTTTTTT
CASSMTSANTGELFF
>TRBV20-1|TRBJ2-7|-|once
TGCAGTGCTAGTCCCACCTACGAGCAGTACTTC
CSASPTYEQYF
>TRBV28|TRBJ2-5|-|-
TGTGCCAGCAGACCCTCACGGGGGAGCCAAGAGACCCAGTACTTC
CASRPSRGSQETQYF
>TRBV2|TRBJ2-7|TRBD2|-
TGTGCCAGCAGTGGCCCGGGAGGCACCTACGAGCAGTACTTC
CASSGPGGTYEQYF
>TRBV29-1|TRBJ1-2|-|many
TGCAGCGTTGATAACCCGACAGGTCCCGGCTACACCTTC
CSVDNPTGPGYTF
>TRBV25-1|TRBJ1-1|-|-
TGTGCCAGCATGGAGGGCAGGGCAAGGGACACTGAAGCTTTCTTT
CASMEGRARDTEAFF
>TRBV28|TRBJ1-6|-|-
TGTGCCAGCAGTTTGATAAGGAGGAGGTATTCACCCCTCCACTTT
CASSLIRRRYSPLHF
>TRBV3-1/TRBV3-2|TRBJ2-1|-|once
TGTGCCAGCAGTCACAACTACGACAGGCACAATGAGCAGTTCTTC
CASSHNYDRHNEQFF
>TRBV23-1|TRBJ1-4|TRBD1|-
TGCGCCAGCAGCAACCCTCTATACAGGGGGTCCTACCGTGAAGATGAAAAACTGTTTTTT
CASSNPLYRGSYREDEKLFF
>TRBV7-2|TRBJ2-1|-|-
TGTGCCAGCAGCTTAGATCGGGGCAATGAGCAGTTCTTC
CASSLDRGNEQFF
>TRBV5-1|TRBJ2-2|-|-
TGCGCCAGCAGCTTGCAAGATCGCGCCGGGGAGCTGTTTTTT
CASSLQDRAGELFF
>TRBV28|TRBJ1-4|-|-
TGTGCCAGCAGTTTAAGCCGGGAGGGTGAAAAACTGTTTTTT
CASSLSREGEKLFF
>TRBV6-5|TRBJ1-2|-|-
TGTGCCAGCAGTTCAGACAGGTTAAACTATGGCTACACCTTC
CASSSDRLNYGYTF
>TRBV19|TRBJ1-3|TRBD1|-
TGTGCCAGTGGCGGGGACAGTAAAGAAAACACCATATATTTT
CASGGDSKENTIYF